These 29 T cell receptor beta chains came from one sample sequenced in a study of T cells in Graves' hyperthyroidism and ophthalmopathy. Amplified regions were TCR beta CDR3 sequences from RNA transcripts. The study used the HTBI primer set for a first-round RT-PCR of the TCR CDR3. TCRdb reanalysed the multiplex PCR reads using MiXCR and keeps one entry per CDR3 protein. The data hold hundreds of thousands of distinct CDR3 sequences, with around 16% observed a single time. The sequenced sample was blood. These receptors all come from a woman aged 25 to 39 with Graves' hyperthyroidism.

This clonotype was observed a handful of times. The rearrangement links TRBV18 to TRBJ2-5, with a possible D match to TRBD1 (6 bases). Per the germline V gene, CDR1 is KGHSH and CDR2 is LQKENI. V lost 1 base, J lost 4 bases, and 13 bases lay in between. The CDR3 is made up of 15 amino acids. CDR3 bases: TGTGCCAGCTCACCACAGACCACAGGGTCAGAGACCCAGTACTTC. Protein sequence: CASSPQTTGSETQYF. The full variable domain, its missing parts supplied by reference TRBV18 and TRBJ2-5, is NAGVMQNPRHLVRRRGQEARLRCSPMKGHSHVYWYRQLPEEGLKFMVYLQKENIIDESGMPKERFSAEFPKEGPSILRIQQVVRGDSAAYFCASSPQTTGSETQYFGPGTRLLVL.

The chain recombines TRBV10-2 with TRBJ1-4, with D possibly matching TRBD1 (5 bases). The CDR3 runs 15 residues. Germline V lookup: CDR1 WSHSY, CDR2 SAAADI. V gave up 7 bases and J gave up 0 bases, with 12 bases separating them. The CDR3 sequence: CASKDTDATNEKLFF. In nucleotides, the CDR3 is TGCGCCAGCAAGGACACCGATGCAACTAATGAAAAACTGTTTTTT.

This clonotype has at least ten counts. The rearrangement links TRBV7-2 to TRBJ2-4; TRBD2 might be the D (6 bases). The CDR3 spans 15 residues. V was trimmed by 3 bases and J by 6 bases, leaving 15 bases between them. Germline V CDR1 and CDR2: SGHTA, FQGNSA. The CDR3 nucleotides read TGTGCCAGCAGCTTGAATGAGGGGACTGTAAACATTCAGTACTTC. Protein sequence: CASSLNEGTVNIQYF.

The rearrangement joins TRBV29-1 to TRBJ1-2; 8 nucleotides agree with TRBD1. V was pared by 5 bases and J by 6 bases, with 5 bases of the junction left unmatched. Looked up from germline, CDR1 is SQVTM and CDR2 is ANQGSEA. The CDR3 runs to 12 residues. Written as DNA, the CDR3 is TGCAGCGTTTCAGGGGGCGCGGATGGCTACACCTTC. The encoded protein is CSVSGGADGYTF.

This clonotype has a handful of counts. This chain joins TRBV12-3 or TRBV12-4 and TRBJ1-2; TRBD1 agrees at 10 bases. This CDR3 region has 16 residues. After removal of 3 bases from V and 4 bases from J, the junction contained 8 bases not matched to a gene. The CDR3 DNA sequence: TGTGCCAGCAGTTTGGATGACAGGGGGCGCGTCTATGGCTACACCTTC. Protein sequence: CASSLDDRGRVYGYTF.

The table lists this clonotype with many counts. This sequence joins TRBV28 and TRBJ2-1, with 8 bases identical to TRBD2. With 11 bases clipped from V and 1 base from J, the junction kept 7 bases outside the gene matches. Germline-derived CDR1 and CDR2 are MDHEN and SYDVKM. There are 14 residues in the CDR3. The CDR3 sequence: CAHVGGGSYNEQFF. The CDR3 nucleotides read TGTGCCCATGTCGGGGGGGGATCCTACAATGAGCAGTTCTTC.

This clonotype was found many times. The V gene is TRBV7-2, the J gene TRBJ2-3, with D uncertain. CDR3 length: 13 amino acids. Trimming left V 2 bases short and J 5 bases short, with 8 bases between. CDR1 is SGHTA and CDR2 is FQGNSA in the germline V gene. The CDR3 sequence is CASSLPHQDTQYF. The CDR3 coding sequence is TGTGCCAGCAGCTTACCGCATCAAGATACGCAGTATTTT.

The genes are TRBV15 and TRBJ2-5; 7 positions agree with TRBD2. The length of the CDR3 is 15 residues. Germline CDR1 reads LNHNV; CDR2 reads YYDKDF (reference sequence). V dropped 4 bases and J dropped 4; count of bases not matched to a gene: 9. CDR3: CATSTIRLASETQYF. For the CDR3, the DNA is TGTGCCACCAGCACAATTAGACTAGCTTCAGAGACCCAGTACTTC.

This chain connects TRBV7-2 to TRBJ2-7; 10 bases are shared with TRBD2. CDR1 is SGHTA and CDR2 is FQGNSA in the germline V gene. The CDR3 length is 14 residues. V gave up 5 bases and J gave up 5 bases; unmatched junction bases: 6. The CDR3 here is CASSPSGSHNEQYF. DNA for the CDR3: TGTGCCAGCAGCCCTAGCGGGAGTCACAACGAGCAGTACTTC. Full variable domain (rest looked up from reference TRBV7-2 and TRBJ2-7): GAGVSQSPSNKVTEKGKDVELRCDPISGHTALYWYRQSLGQGLEFLIYFQGNSAPDKSGLPSDRFSAERTGGSVSTLTIQRTQQEDSAVYLCASSPSGSHNEQYFGPGTRLTVT.

The chain joins TRBV24-1 to TRBJ2-1; 9 bases match TRBD2. With 4 bases clipped from V and 5 bases from J, the junction kept 8 bases outside the gene matches. Germline CDR1 reads KGHDR; CDR2 reads SFDVKD. This CDR3 comprises 16 residues. The CDR3 DNA reads TGTGCCACCAGTGACTCAACTGGCGGGAGGGACAATGAGCAGTTCTTC. Its protein is CATSDSTGGRDNEQFF.

This clonotype was detected ten times or more. The chain has TRBV5-1 and TRBJ1-4; D remains ambiguous. The CDR3 is 14 residues long. V lost 4 bases, J lost 1 base, and 8 bases lay in between. Germline V CDR1 and CDR2: SGHRS, YFSETQ. The CDR3 is CASSPGLTNEKLFF. The DNA for the CDR3 is TGCGCCAGCAGCCCGGGGTTAACTAATGAAAAACTGTTTTTT.

The chain combines TRBV5-1 with TRBJ2-3; D gene ambiguous. Germline CDR1 and CDR2: SGHRS and YFSETQ. The CDR3 is 17 residues long. V lost 0 bases, J lost 1 base, and 15 bases lay in between. CDR3 loop: CASSLVHGYEGTDTQYF. Written as DNA, the CDR3 is TGCGCCAGCAGCTTGGTCCACGGGTACGAGGGCACAGATACGCAGTATTTT.

J is TRBJ2-7 and V is TRBV29-1; D possibly corresponds to TRBD2 (5 bases). The CDR3 totals 15 residues. Germline V gene sequence: CDR1 SQVTM, CDR2 ANQGSEA. V was cut by 2 bases and J by 6 bases, with 20 bases left in between. CDR3 sequence: CSVEMGQEEIGEQYF. Here the CDR3 DNA reads TGCAGCGTTGAAATGGGTCAGGAGGAGATCGGCGAGCAGTACTTC.

This clonotype has a count of ten or more. The chain recombines TRBV3-1 with TRBJ1-1, with 9 bases that match TRBD1. CDR1 is LGHDT and CDR2 is YNNKEL in the germline V gene (reference sequence). Losses at the gene ends were 3 bases for V and 3 bases for J; bases not matched to a gene: 5. The CDR3 length is 15 residues. CDR3 sequence (DNA): TGTGCCAGCAGCCACTTGACAGGGGGAGACACTGAAGCTTTCTTT. Translation: CASSHLTGGDTEAFF.

This clonotype showed up many times. V gene TRBV28 combines with J gene TRBJ2-7, with a weak D call TRBD1 (5 bases). CDR3 length: 14 residues. Trimming removed 6 bases from V and 0 bases from J, with 12 bases in between. Germline loops: CDR1 MDHEN, CDR2 SYDVKM. The CDR3: CASSRDSSSYEQYF. In DNA, the CDR3 is TGTGCCAGCAGCCGAGACAGTTCCTCCTACGAGCAGTACTTC.

The rearrangement joins TRBV7-9 to TRBJ2-2, with D perhaps matching TRBD1 (5 bases). V lost 3 bases and J lost 7, with 15 bases in between. This CDR3 comprises 15 residues. Germline CDR1 reads SEHNR; CDR2 reads FQNEAQ (reference sequence). The CDR3 DNA reads as TGTGCCAGCAGCTTTTCGACAGTACTCTACGGGGAGCTGTTTTTT. Protein sequence: CASSFSTVLYGELFF. The full variable domain, completed using reference TRBV7-9 and TRBJ2-2, is DTGVSQNPRHKITKRGQNVTFRCDPISEHNRLYWYRQTLGQGPEFLTYFQNEAQLEKSRLLSDRFSAERPKGSFSTLEIQRTEQGDSAMYLCASSFSTVLYGELFFGEGSRLTVL.

The J gene is TRBJ2-3, the V gene TRBV3-1; D may correspond to TRBD1 or TRBD2 (5 bases each). V gave up 2 bases and J gave up 2 bases, with 14 bases separating them. Germline V gene lookup returns CDR1 LGHDT and CDR2 YNNKEL (reference sequence). The CDR3 length is 16 residues. CDR3 nucleotides: TGTGCCAGCAGCCAAACTGGGGGAGCTTTCACAGATACGCAGTATTTT. This encodes CASSQTGGAFTDTQYF.

This clonotype was seen at least ten times. The rearrangement joins TRBV27 to TRBJ1-5, with TRBD1 identical over 7 bases. Germline CDR1 and CDR2: MNHEY and SMNVEV (reference sequence). This CDR3 is 15 amino acids long. Trimming cost V 4 bases and J 2 bases; bases outside gene matches: 5. The CDR3 is CASSWQGGRNQPQHF. CDR3 in DNA: TGTGCCAGCAGTTGGCAGGGGGGACGCAATCAGCCCCAGCATTTT.

This clonotype was recorded a few times. The chain has TRBV29-1 and TRBJ2-1; TRBD1 is a possible D gene (5 bases). There are 14 residues in the CDR3. The V end was cut by 5 bases, the J end by 3 bases, with 14 bases between. Per the germline V gene, CDR1 is SQVTM and CDR2 is ANQGSEA. The CDR3 DNA reads as TGCAGCGTTACGACAGCGAACGGCTACAATGAGCAGTTCTTC. Translation gives CSVTTANGYNEQFF.

This clonotype was recorded many times. The gene calls are TRBV11-2 and TRBJ2-7; no reliable D call. This CDR3 has 12 residues. V lost 6 bases and J 1 base, leaving 7 bases between the germline ends. Looked up from germline, CDR1 is SGHAT and CDR2 is FQNNGV. CDR3 sequence: CASSQKSYEQYF. The CDR3 coding sequence is TGTGCCAGCAGTCAAAAGTCCTACGAGCAGTACTTC.

The chain joins TRBV18 to TRBJ2-7, with D possibly being TRBD1 or TRBD2 (6 bases each). The CDR3 runs to 12 residues. Per the germline V gene, CDR1 is KGHSH and CDR2 is LQKENI. V dropped 5 bases and J dropped 5 bases, with 10 bases sitting between them. The CDR3 DNA reads as TGTGCCAGCTCAGCGGAGGGGGACGAGCAGTACTTC. This codes for CASSAEGDEQYF.

The chain joins TRBV4-2 to TRBJ2-7; D not certain. Trimming took 8 bases from V and 1 from J, leaving 12 bases between them. The CDR3 is made up of 13 amino acids. Germline V gene lookup returns CDR1 LGHNA and CDR2 YNFKEQ. The CDR3 loop is CASASQTSYEQYF. CDR3 DNA: TGTGCCAGCGCCTCCCAGACTTCCTACGAGCAGTACTTC.

This clonotype has just a few counts. It may be a read error: a sequence one base away is much more abundant. The chain uses TRBV28 and TRBJ2-7; D is perhaps TRBD1 (6 bases). In germline, CDR1 is MDHEN, CDR2 SYDVKM. The CDR3 contains 14 residues. The CDR3 DNA sequence: TGTGCCAGCAGTCCAACAGGGAAAGACTACAAGCAGTACTTC. This encodes CASSPTGKDYKQYF.

This clonotype was recorded a few times. The V gene is TRBV20-1, the J gene TRBJ2-4; 7 nucleotides align to TRBD2. The CDR3 spans 15 residues. Per the germline V gene, CDR1 is DFQATT and CDR2 is SNEGSKA (reference sequence). The CDR3 loop reads CSAPRRAGVRNIQYF. Written as DNA, the CDR3 is TGCAGCGCTCCTAGGCGGGCGGGAGTCAGAAACATTCAGTACTTC.

This clonotype was seen repeatedly, ten times or more. V and J are TRBV12-3 or TRBV12-4 and TRBJ2-1; 8 bases are a match to TRBD1. The CDR3 is 16 residues long. The junction had 6 bases not matched to a gene; V was cut back by 5 bases and J by 0 bases. CDR3 bases: TGTGCCAGCAGTGACCGGACAGGGAGCTCCTACAATGAGCAGTTCTTC. The encoded protein is CASSDRTGSSYNEQFF.

CDR3 sequence (DNA): TGTGCCAGTAGTAACCAGGGACAGGGGGCTAACTACGAGCAGTTCTTC. Translating it yields CASSNQGQGANYEQFF. The J gene is TRBJ2-1, the V gene TRBV19; 12 nucleotides match TRBD1. Trimming cost V 4 bases and J 10 bases; bases outside gene matches: 11. Germline CDR1 LNHDA, CDR2 SQIVND (reference sequence). CDR3 length: 16 amino acids.

This clonotype was observed many times. J is TRBJ2-1 and V is TRBV30; 8 nucleotides match TRBD1. CDR1 and CDR2 (germline): GTSNPN, SVGIG (reference sequence). The CDR3 has 12 amino acids. The trim removed 5 bases at V and 8 bases at J, leaving 5 bases unmatched. The CDR3, as DNA: TGTGCCTGGGGGGAGACAGGGGATGAGCAGTTCTTC. Residues: CAWGETGDEQFF.

As concerns this clonotype: One end of the junction does not line up with germline, which may come from a read error. This chain uses TRBV3-1 with TRBJ2-2; a weak D match, TRBD2 (5 bases). Germline V CDR1 and CDR2: LGHDT, YNNKEL (reference sequence). The CDR3 extends over 13 amino acids. CDR3 amino acids: CASIWGRTGELLF. The CDR3 DNA follows: TGTGCCAGCATATGGGGTCGTACCGGGGAGCTGCTTTTT.

This clonotype occurred many times. The V and J genes are TRBV28 and TRBJ2-1; D remains unclear. V was shortened by 8 bases and J by 2 bases, with 10 bases between the two germline ends. The CDR3 extends over 13 amino acids. Germline V CDR1 and CDR2: MDHEN, SYDVKM. Here the CDR3 reads CASLSDAYNEQFF. The CDR3 DNA follows: TGTGCCAGCCTATCCGATGCCTACAATGAGCAGTTCTTC.